A single sample gave rise to the 3 T cell receptor beta chains below, sequenced in a study of blood T cell repertoires in COVID-19. Measured with immunoSEQ multiplex PCR; TCRdb has only the in-frame clones, and not every one. The profile shows roughly 300,000 clones, around 87% of them singletons. Sequenced sample: peripheral blood. These receptors were taken from a woman between 50 and 59 years old who had recovered from COVID-19.

The chain uses TRBV4-2 and TRBJ2-7; D gene uncertain. The ends were cut back, 0 bases at V and 5 bases at J, with 8 bases in the middle. Germline V gene lookup returns CDR1 LGHNA and CDR2 YNFKEQ. This CDR3 has 13 residues. Here the CDR3 reads CASSQELRNEQYF. The CDR3 DNA reads as TGTGCCAGCAGCCAAGAGCTCAGGAACGAGCAGTACTTC.

This clone was observed many times. V gene TRBV19 combines with J gene TRBJ1-4, with 8 bases identical to TRBD1. CDR3 size: 14 residues. J gave up 6 bases and V 3 bases, and 3 bases lay outside the gene matches. Germline V gene lookup returns CDR1 LNHDA and CDR2 SQIVND (reference sequence). In DNA form, the CDR3 reads TGTGCCAGTAGTATGGACAGGGAGGATGAAAAACTGTTTTTT. Encoded protein: CASSMDREDEKLFF.

The chain uses TRBV7-2 and TRBJ2-5; 8 bases map to TRBD1. Germline CDR1 and CDR2: SGHTA and FQGNSA. The CDR3 extends over 15 amino acids. Losses at the gene ends were 3 bases for V and 4 bases for J; bases not matched to a gene: 7. The CDR3 sequence: CASSFDDRGSETQYF. The DNA for the CDR3 is TGTGCCAGCAGCTTCGATGACAGGGGTTCAGAGACCCAGTACTTC.